This section outlines one TCR beta chain sequence together with its context. The target of this receptor is not known. No base quality values were provided; no much bigger clone lies one nucleotide off. A distance of 3 bases separates the germline ends of V and J, which lose 1 base and 3 bases respectively. The CDR3, from cysteine to phenylalanine, totals 12 residues. The read is trimmed to its CDR3 DNA, 36 bases read in frame from base 1. From the germline V gene, CDR1 is MNHNS and CDR2 is SASEGT. The time point label on this specimen signifies: human tissue collected at research (rapid) autopsy. Over a roughly three-year period, 6 to 8 adult allo-HCT recipients with steroid-refractory GVHD were prospectively enrolled in a research-autopsy study. Gastrointestinal GVHD was present in all GVHD patients, several lines of GVHD-directed therapy were administered to all GVHD patients, and skin involvement was additionally present in five or six GVHD patients. Autopsy tissues, which were obtained after a median post-mortem interval of approximately 8.9 hours, included GI sites from esophagus to rectum, liver, skin and lymphoid organs including spleen. Autopsy specimens were bisected, with one portion flash-frozen in liquid nitrogen and the rest formalin-fixed; GI outer muscle layers were removed. To extract genomic DNA from frozen tissues, either the Mag-Bind Blood & Tissue DNA HDQ 96 Kit on a Chemagic 360 or the DNeasy Blood & Tissue Kit was used. Because of concern about red blood cell contamination, the extracted DNA went through further purification with the Genomic DNA Clean & Concentrator-25 kit.

This entry belongs to a study of tissue T cells after allogeneic stem cell transplantation (dated by TCRdb to 2022 to 2024). Regarding the complete study: All GVHD patients received grafts from donors, several unmodified and three CD34-selected to deplete T cells. The human arm was conducted as a prospective observational study, and neither blinding nor randomization was performed. When multiple samples of a tissue were available, H&E sections were reviewed by a pathologist, and samples with histologically apparent lymphocytes were prioritized for sequencing. The study profiled TCR beta repertoires across many tissues from research autopsies of patients with and without GVHD, plus mouse models of GVHD. What the authors observed across the whole study: Within patients, how anatomically similar tissues were was a major factor shaping TCR repertoire composition, regardless of disease or transplant status. The study did not determine which tissue TCRs were alloreactive or antigen-specific, and some clones might have been persisting host cells. In both patients and mice, only a limited portion of the TCR repertoire detected in tissues was captured by blood and spleen T cells. The patient cohort was small and varied clinically, and sampling depth was recognized as a limitation. Not many T cell clones showed up in more than one patient, yet clustering based on motifs uncovered repertoire signatures that were shared across patients in a tissue-specific way.

The library was generated by the immunoSEQ multiplex PCR assay. Adaptive Biotechnologies performed the TCRbeta CDR3 sequencing at survey depth and reported CDR3 sequences, V/J genes, productive frequency and template counts. TCR beta CDR3 regions were amplified from genomic DNA instead of RNA. Turning to the authors' computational methods: Pairwise repertoire overlap between tissues was quantified with Jensen-Shannon divergence, where 1 means complete divergence and 0 identical. Tissues were grouped by single-linkage agglomerative hierarchical clustering of pairwise JSD values, and the clustering results were shown as dendrograms. GLIPH2 was run on all patient samples with simulation_depth 1000, kmer_min_depth 3 and cdr3_length_cutoff 8, and groups with more than two unique CDR3s were retained. A standardized tissue-overlap score was generated by extrapolating Jaccard GLIPH-group overlap across patients to a standard repertoire size of 1000 clones. Linear mixed-effect models, with tissue included as a fixed effect and individual included as a random effect, were used to assess associations of diversity with clinical or experimental variables. In TCRdb, the immuneACCESS table is reduced to in-frame sequences with V and J assigned. These tables do not hold every clone; where another copy was compared, an unresolved V gene accounts for under half, and the others remain unexplained. From that table come the V and J calls and clone size; the DNA was used to work out D and trimming. Here the sample has some 1,600 clones; around 81% occur a single time. Approximately 7.8% of the sample rests with the top ten.

This TCR derives from a male patient over 55 with steroid-refractory graft-versus-host disease after an allogeneic stem cell transplant. Donor T cells from the graft may be present among the T cells after a transplant. The chain uses TRBV6-1 and TRBJ1-1, with the D gene uncertain. The sequencing here drew on liver tissue, taken at autopsy. CDR3 protein: CASSEGYTEAFF. The DNA sequence is TGTGCCAGCAGTGAAGGGTACACTGAAGCTTTCTTT.